A selection of T cell receptor beta chains follows, all from one sample in a study of cytotoxic CD8 clonotypes in ibrutinib-treated CLL. Produced via immunoSEQ multiplex PCR; TCRdb's table is partial and in-frame only. The profile shows 250,000 to 350,000 clones, around 77% of them singletons. Here the sequenced sample was PBMCs, taken at disease progression, from a patient treated with ibrutinib. The receptors here all came from a human donor with chronic lymphocytic leukemia. CDR3s include the opening cysteine and the closing phenylalanine or tryptophan. A D gene is named only where the DNA matches it firmly. Rows give clone size only sometimes, using once, few, many, or a class for an expanded clone.

v_gene	d_gene	abundance	j_gene	CDR3aa	CDR3nt
TRBV13	NA	NA	TRBJ2-3	CASSLIGEPDTQYF	TGTGCCAGCAGCTTAATCGGGGAGCCGGATACGCAGTATTTT
TRBV19	NA	NA	TRBJ2-7	CASSIQGPYEQYF	TGTGCCAGTAGTATTCAGGGGCCCTACGAGCAGTACTTC
TRBV7-8	NA	NA	TRBJ2-7	CASSYYREDYEQYF	TGTGCCAGCAGCTACTACAGGGAGGACTACGAGCAGTACTTC
TRBV5-5	NA	NA	TRBJ2-7	CASSVTYEQYF	TGTGCCAGCAGCGTGACATACGAGCAGTACTTC
TRBV7-2	NA	once	TRBJ1-2	CASNRNYGYTF	TGTGCCAGCAACAGAAACTATGGCTACACCTTC
TRBV6-5	NA	NA	TRBJ1-4	CASSGHLNEKLFF	TGTGCCAGCTCGGGACACCTTAATGAAAAACTGTTTTTT
TRBV2	NA	NA	TRBJ1-2	CASRTDSSNYGYTF	TGTGCCAGCAGGACGGACAGTTCTAACTATGGCTACACCTTC
TRBV28	TRBD2	NA	TRBJ2-7	CASNWGGVREQYF	TGTGCCAGCAATTGGGGGGGAGTGAGGGAGCAGTACTTC
TRBV15	NA	NA	TRBJ2-7	CATSRDRGLEQYF	TGTGCCACCAGCAGAGATCGGGGGTTAGAGCAGTACTTC
TRBV9	TRBD1	NA	TRBJ1-1	CASSVVDLTGRTDTEAFF	TGTGCCAGCAGCGTAGTCGATTTGACAGGGAGAACGGACACTGAAGCTTTCTTT
TRBV2	NA	NA	TRBJ1-5	CASSGYSNQPQHF	TGTGCCAGTTCGGGTTATAGCAATCAGCCCCAGCATTTT
TRBV7-2	NA	NA	TRBJ1-5	CASSLGGNPGAQHF	TGTGCCAGCAGCTTGGGGGGCAACCCGGGAGCCCAGCATTTT
TRBV18	TRBD1	NA	TRBJ2-4	CASSPRSTGGLAKNIQYF	TGTGCCAGCTCACCACGTTCGACAGGGGGTTTAGCCAAAAACATTCAGTACTTC
TRBV4-3	NA	NA	TRBJ2-3	CASSQVPVINTDTQYF	TGCGCCAGCAGCCAAGTGCCGGTTATAAACACAGATACGCAGTATTTT
TRBV18	TRBD1	few	TRBJ2-2	CASSPQTGSTGELFF	TGTGCCAGCTCGCCCCAGACAGGGTCCACCGGGGAGCTGTTTTTT
TRBV4-1	NA	NA	TRBJ1-2	CASSQESGQLPHGYTF	TGCGCCAGCAGCCAAGAATCTGGACAGCTGCCCCATGGCTACACCTTC
TRBV9	NA	NA	TRBJ2-1	CASSGYIFRVPYNEQFF	TGTGCCAGCAGCGGGTACATATTCAGGGTTCCCTACAATGAGCAGTTCTTC
TRBV4-3	TRBD1	few	TRBJ1-1	CASSQADRAAYEAFF	TGCGCCAGCAGCCAAGCGGACAGGGCCGCTTATGAAGCTTTCTTT
TRBV11-3	NA	NA	TRBJ2-2	CASSRRNTGELFF	TGTGCCAGCAGCCGTAGGAACACCGGGGAGCTGTTTTTT
TRBV10-3	TRBD1	NA	TRBJ1-1	CAISEFGQGRVRATEAFF	TGTGCCATCAGTGAGTTTGGACAGGGGCGCGTTAGGGCCACTGAAGCTTTCTTT
TRBV6-6	NA	few	TRBJ1-6	CASSYWTGIRSPLHF	TGTGCCAGCAGTTACTGGACCGGAATACGGTCACCCCTCCACTTT
TRBV5-1	NA	NA	TRBJ2-5	CASSLRSQETQYF	TGCGCCAGCAGCTTGAGGTCCCAAGAGACCCAGTACTTC
TRBV29-1	TRBD2	NA	TRBJ2-3	CSVEGGTSGTDTQYF	TGCAGCGTTGAAGGGGGGACTAGCGGCACAGATACGCAGTATTTT
TRBV5-1	NA	NA	TRBJ1-5	CASSQGGNNQPQHF	TGCGCCAGCAGTCAGGGAGGCAACAATCAGCCCCAGCATTTT
TRBV4-2	NA	NA	TRBJ2-3	CASSQELSTDTQYF	TGTGCCAGCAGCCAAGAGCTGAGCACAGATACGCAGTATTTT
TRBV14	NA	NA	TRBJ1-1	CASSLRRNAENTEAFF	TGTGCCAGCAGCCTAAGAAGGAACGCGGAGAACACTGAAGCTTTCTTT
TRBV7-7	TRBD2	few	TRBJ2-7	CASSPLAGSYEQYF	TGTGCCAGCAGCCCATTAGCGGGCTCCTACGAGCAGTACTTC
TRBV27	NA	NA	TRBJ2-3	CASSSGGRLTDTQYF	TGTGCCAGCAGTAGCGGCGGACGCCTCACAGATACGCAGTATTTT
TRBV7-8	NA	NA	TRBJ2-5	CASSVKGETQYF	TGTGCCAGCAGCGTAAAGGGTGAGACCCAGTACTTC
TRBV7-3	NA	NA	TRBJ2-3	CASSTAGTTDTQYF	TGTGCCAGCAGCACGGCCGGGACTACAGATACGCAGTATTTT
TRBV7-9	TRBD1	NA	TRBJ2-5	CASSLIVGPDRGFRETQYF	TGTGCCAGCAGCTTAATCGTTGGCCCAGACAGGGGGTTTCGAGAGACCCAGTACTTC
TRBV13	NA	NA	TRBJ2-7	CASSVGQAYEQYF	TGTGCCAGCAGCGTTGGACAAGCCTACGAGCAGTACTTC
TRBV6-5	NA	NA	TRBJ2-5	CATKLAIQETQYF	TGTGCCACCAAATTAGCCATCCAAGAGACCCAGTACTTC
TRBV2	NA	NA	TRBJ2-2	CASSEVGAPHTGELFF	TGTGCCAGCAGTGAAGTGGGCGCCCCGCACACCGGGGAGCTGTTTTTT
TRBV11-2	NA	NA	TRBJ1-4	CASSSRGFATNEKLFF	TGTGCCAGCAGCTCCCGGGGGTTTGCAACTAATGAAAAACTGTTTTTT
TRBV4-3	NA	NA	TRBJ2-7	CASSQENGNYEQYF	TGCGCCAGCAGCCAAGAGAACGGAAACTACGAGCAGTACTTC
TRBV4-1	NA	NA	TRBJ1-1	CASSRTGNTEAFF	TGCGCCAGCAGCCGGACCGGGAACACTGAAGCTTTCTTT
TRBV27	NA	NA	TRBJ2-1	CASSGPYNEQFF	TGTGCCAGCAGCGGGCCCTACAATGAGCAGTTCTTC
TRBV13	TRBD1	NA	TRBJ1-2	CASSLRQGLYGYTF	TGTGCCAGCAGCCTTAGACAGGGCCTCTATGGCTACACCTTC
TRBV29-1	NA	NA	TRBJ2-2	CSGLKNTGELFF	TGCAGCGGCCTCAAAAACACCGGGGAGCTGTTTTTT
TRBV19	NA	NA	TRBJ2-2	CASSITVYTGELFF	TGTGCCAGTAGCATAACAGTTTACACCGGGGAGCTGTTTTTT
TRBV4-3	NA	NA	TRBJ1-3	CASSQDAQGAGNTIYF	TGCGCCAGCAGCCAAGATGCACAGGGTGCTGGAAACACCATATATTTT
TRBV29-1	TRBD2	NA	TRBJ2-7	CSVLKLAGVKYEQYF	TGCAGCGTTCTAAAACTAGCGGGAGTAAAGTACGAGCAGTACTTC
TRBV7-6	NA	NA	TRBJ2-7	CASSPGRSYEQYF	TGTGCCAGCAGCCCGGGACGGAGCTACGAGCAGTACTTC
TRBV29-1	NA	NA	TRBJ1-1	CSVGRANTEAFF	TGCAGCGTCGGCCGGGCGAACACTGAAGCTTTCTTT
TRBV19	TRBD1	NA	TRBJ2-1	CASSIGPGQGRDEQFF	TGTGCCAGTAGTATCGGGCCGGGACAGGGGAGGGATGAGCAGTTCTTC
TRBV27	NA	NA	TRBJ2-1	CASSLLGLSEQFF	TGTGCCAGCAGTTTATTGGGGCTAAGTGAGCAGTTCTTC
TRBV7-3	NA	once	TRBJ2-1	CASSLTGGLFYEQFF	TGTGCCAGCAGCTTAACAGGAGGGTTATTCTATGAGCAGTTCTTC
TRBV4-1	NA	NA	TRBJ1-1	CASSLMTGRTEAFF	TGCGCCAGCAGCCTGATGACTGGACGGACTGAAGCTTTCTTT
TRBV5-1	NA	once	TRBJ2-2	CASTREVLGGTGELFF	TGCGCCAGCACCCGTGAGGTGCTGGGGGGAACCGGGGAGCTGTTTTTT